The T cell receptor (beta chain) under discussion was sequenced for a study of shared clonotypes between healthy human individuals. As for the study in general: The study used three CD4 naive, three CD4 memory, two CD8 naive and one CD8 memory plate per donor. Whole-study results and caveats: It was expected that sequencing depth would affect clonotype sharing among donors.

To note about this clone: The antigen is not known.

The CDR3 has 13 residues. Germline V lookup: CDR1 SNHLY, CDR2 FYNNEI. The germline V and J ends were trimmed by 8 bases and 4 bases, with 13 bases remaining between them. Original processing methods: Filtering differed because ImmunoSEQ produced junction-only sequences that carried no quality scores. TCRdb's copy holds only in-frame clones and misses some; the assay was immunoSEQ multiplex PCR. That table supplies the V and J calls and clone size; D and trimming were determined from the DNA. In the table there are about 520,000 clones, 95% to 97% of which are singletons. The clonotype comes from a woman aged 25-40 years in good health. The sequenced material came from naive CD4+ T cells sorted from blood. The subset here: CD45RA+ positively selected. The rearrangement links TRBV2 to TRBJ2-3; no definite D call. CDR3 bases: TGTGCCAGCCAATCCAGTGGGGCAGATACGCAGTATTTT. Its translation: CASQSSGADTQYF.